This T cell receptor beta chain is from a study of untreated major depressive disorder listed by TCRdb under 2018. For the study in its entirety: In this cross-sectional case-control comparison, antidepressant-free major depressive disorder patients and individually matched non-depressed controls were compared on T cell phenotype and TCR repertoire.

Worth noting for this clone: Its antigen is still unknown. No base quality values were provided; no much bigger clone lies one nucleotide off.

The Qiagen DNeasy Blood and Tissue Kit was used to extract total genomic DNA from the purified CD4+ T cells. Using immunoSEQ immunosequencing protocols, the TCRbeta CDR3 region, as defined by IMGT, was amplified and sequenced. The study's own analysis went as follows. Preprocessing of raw sequence data for PCR and sequencing error correction was performed by the immunoSEQ service. Data were loaded into the immunoSEQ Analyzer and further analyzed with VDJtools v1.0.7. The paired Wilcoxon signed-rank test was used to test for differences between patients and controls. TCRdb's version of the immuneACCESS table is confined to in-frame rearrangements and falls short of the full clone set. An unresolved V gene accounts for under half of the shortfall where checked; the remainder is of unknown origin. Clone size and V and J calls were adopted from that table, with D and trimming inferred from the DNA. The table for this sample lists 20,000 or so clones; 70% to 90% of them were counted only once. The top ten clonotypes cover about 0.82% of the sample.

For sex, age, current smoking status and body mass index, every depressed patient had a pairwise-matched non-depressed control. Every participant was of European descent. Controls had no mood disorder either currently or in their lifetime and had a Quick Inventory of Depressive Symptoms-Self Report score of 5 or lower. Major medical conditions, Axis I/II comorbidities, regular medication or illicit drug use, and drinking over 100 g alcohol weekly were applied as exclusion criteria for all participants. From each participant, roughly 32 ml of peripheral blood was collected into EDTA tubes. CD4+ T cells were purified from thawed PBMCs by magnetic negative selection with the BD IMag Human CD4 T Lymphocyte Enrichment Set. Flow cytometry confirmed that the CD4+ enrichment method typically gave around 96% purity. A subgroup of about five case-control pairs, chosen blind to the chemokine receptor expression and flow-cytometric repertoire skewing results, underwent TCRbeta sequencing. All blood samples were collected in the morning at 8:00 a.m., and PBMCs were isolated by Ficoll-Hypaque gradient centrifugation. Until being assayed, PBMCs were kept in liquid nitrogen after cryopreservation by gradual cooling to -80 degrees C.

What the study reported, not specific to this receptor: Strict matching and exclusion criteria produced a comparatively small study sample, limiting generalizability of findings. For the sequencing comparisons, one-tailed planned tests were applied to only three preselected Vbeta families.

Sequenced: CD4+ T cells from PBMCs. This receptor was identified in a woman aged 30 to 39 in good health.

The CDR3 here reads CASSTSGRGFNEQFF. The DNA reads TGTGCCAGCAGCACTAGCGGGAGGGGTTTTAATGAGCAGTTCTTC. The rearranged segments are TRBV14 and TRBJ2-1, and 13 junction bases match TRBD2. Germline trimming: 5 bases from V, 7 bases from J; junction bases outside gene matches: 5. From the cysteine up to the phenylalanine, the CDR3 has a length of 15 residues. The kept DNA is CDR3 alone, 45 bases in frame from the first base. The germline V gene yields SGHDN for CDR1 and FVKESK for CDR2.